This record looks at one TCR beta chain sequence and its context. This entry comes from a study of CXCR3-negative and CXCR3-positive naive CD8 T cells. This CDR3 has 14 residues. In germline, CDR1 is SQVTM, CDR2 ANQGSEA. Triplicates of roughly 300,000 cells were sorted from each CD8+ T cell subset. UMI-tagged TRB cDNA libraries were built via 5' RACE. One entry per CDR3 protein, without DNA, is what TCRdb gives after re-calling the 5' RACE reads. With approximately 53,000 distinct CDR3 sequences in the sample, the ten largest clones hold 23%. The V gene is TRBV29-1, the J gene TRBJ1-1; no DNA is available, so the TRBD1 call from TCRdb remains unchecked. The sequenced sample was memory CD8+ T cells from blood. The receptor was isolated from a human donor in good health. Some clones in this sample may be carry-over from other donors' samples. The CDR3 loop is CSVEGTGGVAEAFF. Based on the CDR3 plus reference TRBV29-1 and TRBJ1-1, the full variable domain is SAVISQKPSRDICQRGTSLTIQCQVDSQVTMMFWYRQQPGQSLTLIATANQGSEATYESGFVIDKFPISRPNLTFSTLTVSNMSPEDSSIYLCSVEGTGGVAEAFFGQGTRLTVV.